A selection of T cell receptor beta chains follows, all from one sample in a study of identical twins. TCRdb analysed the 5' RACE reads with MiXCR anew, one entry per CDR3 protein. The data show roughly 690,000 distinct CDR3 sequences, 21% seen once. The data also belong to a second study, concerning T cells expressing NK-cell markers.

The source material was PBMCs. These receptors all come from a young woman in good health. Both conserved end residues are part of each CDR3. The D gene is left open where the match is weak. Size values are once, few and many counts, or a class for expanded clones, and some rows have none.

.	.	TRBV20-1	TRBJ2-3	CSARVGASTDTQYF	TGCAGTGCTAGAGTAGGAGCGAGCACAGATACGCAGTATTTT
TRBD1	many	TRBV6-2/TRBV6-3	TRBJ1-6	CASSYSGTGGSPLHF	TGTGCCAGCAGTTACTCCGGGACAGGGGGCTCACCCCTCCACTTT
.	.	TRBV7-9	TRBJ2-5	CASSLRTGSSGETQYF	TGTGCCAGCAGCCTAAGGACGGGAAGTTCGGGGGAGACCCAGTACTTC
.	few	TRBV29-1	TRBJ2-5	CSVEDDRKETQYF	TGCAGCGTTGAAGATGACAGGAAAGAGACCCAGTACTTC
.	many	TRBV12-3/TRBV12-4	TRBJ2-1	CASSLMGSGNEQFF	TGTGCCAGCAGTTTAATGGGCAGTGGCAATGAGCAGTTCTTC
.	.	TRBV27	TRBJ2-2	CASSLRTAYTGELFF	TGTGCCAGCAGTTTAAGGACAGCTTACACCGGGGAGCTGTTTTTT
.	many	TRBV12-3/TRBV12-4	TRBJ1-3	CASSPGPKKAGNTIYF	TGTGCCAGCAGTCCCGGACCGAAGAAGGCTGGAAACACCATATATTTT
TRBD1	many	TRBV5-1	TRBJ1-1	CASSPQGDAAFF	TGCGCCAGCAGCCCGCAGGGGGATGCAGCTTTCTTT
.	few	TRBV12-3/TRBV12-4	TRBJ2-5	CASRLVPQETQYF	TGTGCCAGCCGACTAGTTCCCCAAGAGACCCAGTACTTC
.	.	TRBV20-1	TRBJ2-3	CSACPRLGSDTQYF	TGCAGTGCTTGCCCACGACTAGGATCGGATACGCAGTATTTT
.	few	TRBV20-1	TRBJ2-6	CSARVVGGANVLTF	TGCAGTGCGCGGGTGGTAGGTGGGGCCAACGTCCTGACTTTC